This T cell receptor beta chain was identified during a study of regulatory T cells in long-lasting Graves disease. Time point indicated: persistent/refractory GD, antithyroid drugs over 5 years with positive TRAb. RNA from PBMCs was the source of the TCR library. Study-level results: Small numbers of samples may have cut accuracy.

Arm-PCR of CDR3 regions and iRepertoire HTBI primers were the basis on which TCR beta libraries were built. TCRdb re-called the multiplex PCR reads through MiXCR, storing one row per CDR3 protein. This sample has hundreds of thousands of distinct CDR3 sequences, with around 30% found just once. Turning to this clonotype: Its antigen is not known. A clone one base away is much larger, so this may be a read error.

The CDR3 consists of 13 residues. V lost 5 bases, J lost 4 bases, and 9 bases lay in between. The receptor was isolated from a female donor with Graves disease. Sequencing used peripheral blood mononuclear cells (PBMCs), obtained when the disease was refractory, from a patient treated with antithyroid drugs. J is TRBJ1-5 and V is TRBV12-3 or TRBV12-4; D ambiguous. The CDR3 bases are TGTGCCAGCAGTAATGGCAGAAATCAGCCCCAGCATTTT. This codes for CASSNGRNQPQHF.